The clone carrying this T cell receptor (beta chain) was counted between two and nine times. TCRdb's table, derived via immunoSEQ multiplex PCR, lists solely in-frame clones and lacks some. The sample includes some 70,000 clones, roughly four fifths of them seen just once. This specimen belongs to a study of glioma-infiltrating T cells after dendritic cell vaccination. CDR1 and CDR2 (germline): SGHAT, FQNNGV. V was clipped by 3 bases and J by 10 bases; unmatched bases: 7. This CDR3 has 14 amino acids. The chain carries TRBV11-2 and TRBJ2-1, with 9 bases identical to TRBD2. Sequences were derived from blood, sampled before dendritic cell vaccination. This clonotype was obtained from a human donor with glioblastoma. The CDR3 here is CASSFSRGGGEQFF. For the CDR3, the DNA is TGTGCCAGCAGCTTCTCGCGGGGGGGAGGGGAGCAGTTCTTC.